The 24 T cell receptor beta chains presented below share a single source sample, sequenced in a study of control samples from healthy donors and cancer patients. Sequenced by immunoSEQ multiplex PCR; TCRdb stores in-frame clones only, minus some. The sample lists roughly 40,000 clones; 70% to 90% were seen once. Sequenced material: blood. The receptors come from a man in his 60s in good health.

The chain employs TRBV11-2 and TRBJ1-6; 8 bases fit TRBD1. Trimming cost V 5 bases and J 5 bases; bases outside gene matches: 5. The CDR3 is 15 residues long. The germline gives CDR1 SGHAT, CDR2 FQNNGV. This CDR3 reads CASSLGQGNNSPLHF. The CDR3 nucleotides are TGTGCCAGCAGCCTCGGACAGGGCAATAATTCACCCCTCCACTTT.

The chain links TRBV6-2 or TRBV6-3 to TRBJ1-2, with D possibly being TRBD1 (5 bases). The germline V and J ends were trimmed by 6 bases and 0 bases, with 14 bases remaining between them. The CDR3 is 15 amino acids. Germline V gene sequence: CDR1 MNHEY, CDR2 SVGEGT. The CDR3 coding sequence is TGTGCCAGCAGGCCTTTCGGGGGATCTAACTATGGCTACACCTTC. Translating it yields CASRPFGGSNYGYTF.

This chain uses TRBV6-4 with TRBJ1-6, with D hard to call. The CDR3 loop spans 14 amino acids. Trimming left V 3 bases short and J 6 bases short, with 9 bases between. Germline V gene lookup returns CDR1 MRHNA and CDR2 SNTAGT. The DNA for the CDR3 is TGTGCCAGCAGTGAAAGGTATTCTAATTCACCCCTCCACTTT. The encoded protein is CASSERYSNSPLHF.

The rearrangement joins TRBV5-4 to TRBJ1-4; TRBD1 is a possible D gene (6 bases). Germline CDR1 and CDR2: SGHNT and YYREEE (reference sequence). Trimming left V 4 bases short and J 7 bases short, with 17 bases between. The CDR3 loop spans 15 amino acids. The CDR3 nucleotides read TGTGCCAGCAGCGTACGGACAGACCGGCTTGAAAAACTGTTTTTT. Its translation is CASSVRTDRLEKLFF.

V gene TRBV4-2 combines with J gene TRBJ2-5; 8 nucleotides align to TRBD1. Germline assignment: CDR1 LGHNA and CDR2 YNFKEQ. The V segment lost 1 base and the J segment 5 bases; nucleotides outside the gene matches: 9. The CDR3 spans 16 residues. For the CDR3, the DNA is TGTGCCAGCAGCCAAGTCGGGACAGGAGGGAGGGAGACCCAGTACTTC. It encodes CASSQVGTGGRETQYF.

The rearrangement joins TRBV6-1 to TRBJ2-1, with D possibly TRBD2 on 5 matching bases. Germline V gives CDR1 MNHNS, CDR2 SASEGT. The CDR3 totals 15 residues. V gave up 3 bases and J gave up 2 bases, with 11 bases separating them. The CDR3 DNA sequence: TGTGCCAGCAGTGAGGCTAGCAGAGCCTACAATGAGCAGTTCTTC. This gives the protein CASSEASRAYNEQFF.

This chain links TRBV20-1 with TRBJ2-5; D may be TRBD1 or TRBD2 (5 bases each). Germline CDR1 DFQATT, CDR2 SNEGSKA (reference sequence). The CDR3 loop spans 14 amino acids. Trimming took 3 bases from V and 5 from J, leaving 16 bases between them. In DNA, the CDR3 is TGCAGTGCTAGTCCCACTAGGGGTGGCGAGACCCAGTACTTC. It is translated as CSASPTRGGETQYF.

This rearrangement joins TRBV11-3 to TRBJ1-1; tentative D call: TRBD1 (6 bases). This CDR3 contains 17 residues. Trimming took off 1 base at V and 1 base at J, with 16 bases between the two ends. Germline V gene sequence: CDR1 SGHNT, CDR2 YENEEA. CDR3 DNA sequence: TGTGCCAGCAGCTTAGGCGAACCTGGACAGCCGAACACTGAAGCTTTCTTT. Protein sequence: CASSLGEPGQPNTEAFF.

The J gene is TRBJ2-5, the V gene TRBV7-2, with D perhaps TRBD2 (6 bases). CDR3 length equals 15 residues. From germline, CDR1 is SGHTA and CDR2 FQGNSA. Trimming removed 4 bases at V and 3 bases at J, with 15 bases between. This CDR3 is CASSSDGGKKETQYF. In DNA form, the CDR3 reads TGTGCCAGCAGCTCCGACGGGGGAAAGAAAGAGACCCAGTACTTC.

This clone was seen ten or more times. Other nucleotide sequences from this sample produce the same CDR3. V gene TRBV5-1 combines with J gene TRBJ1-1; 8 nucleotides match TRBD1. This CDR3 is built from 15 residues. J was trimmed by 0 bases and V by 4 bases; bases with no gene match: 5. CDR1 SGHRS and CDR2 YFSETQ come from the germline V gene. The CDR3 loop is CASSPGQGLNTEAFF. For the CDR3, the DNA is TGCGCCAGCAGCCCCGGACAGGGTTTGAACACTGAAGCTTTCTTT.

Turning to this clone: At one boundary the junction diverges from the germline segment, which might be a read error. This chain joins TRBV11-2 and TRBJ2-3; possibly TRBD2 for D (7 bases). The CDR3 consists of 15 residues. Germline V gene sequence: CDR1 SGHAT, CDR2 FQNNGV. The CDR3, as DNA: TGTGCCAGCCGCTTCGGGGGGCACCGCACAGATACGCAGTATTTT. Protein product: CASRFGGHRTDTQYF.

V and J are TRBV5-4 and TRBJ2-5; TRBD2 aligns across 8 bases. Germline V lookup: CDR1 SGHNT, CDR2 YYREEE (reference sequence). Trimming cost V 0 bases and J 5 bases; bases outside gene matches: 12. The CDR3 has 17 residues. CDR3 nucleotide sequence: TGTGCCAGCAGCTTGGGGCCCAGGAGCGGGGGTGTGGAGACCCAGTACTTC. Translation gives CASSLGPRSGGVETQYF.

This chain links TRBV4-3 with TRBJ1-1; no clear D gene. Deletions cut 0 bases from V and 5 bases from J, with 13 bases between. CDR3 length: 15 residues. Germline loops: CDR1 LGHNA, CDR2 YSLEER. Here the CDR3 reads CASSQERLIWTEAFF. DNA for the CDR3: TGCGCCAGCAGCCAAGAGAGACTAATATGGACTGAAGCTTTCTTT.

The J gene is TRBJ2-7, the V gene TRBV2, with 7 bases fitting TRBD1. CDR3 length: 16 amino acids. Germline V gene sequence: CDR1 SNHLY, CDR2 FYNNEI. With V trimmed by 7 bases and J by 2 bases, 14 bases remained unmatched. CDR3 sequence: CASTPLQGSLTYEQYF. CDR3 bases: TGTGCCAGCACCCCCTTACAGGGGAGCCTCACCTACGAGCAGTACTTC.

This rearrangement joins TRBV3-1 (or the pseudogene TRBV3-2) to TRBJ2-1; TRBD2 matches 12 bases. The germline V gene encodes CDR1 LGHDT and CDR2 YNNKEL (reference sequence). The V gene end was trimmed by 3 bases and the J gene end by 0 bases; junction bases not matched to a gene: 15. The length of the CDR3 is 21 residues. In nucleotides, the CDR3 is TGTGCCAGCAGCCATGCAGTTCCGGGACTAGCGGGCCGAAGCTCCTACAATGAGCAGTTCTTC. This translates into CASSHAVPGLAGRSSYNEQFF.

This clone was seen more than once but under ten times. The rearrangement joins TRBV5-1 to TRBJ1-2; 7 bases are shared with TRBD1. Unmatched junction bases numbered 9, after V lost 2 bases and J lost 8 bases. The germline CDR1 and CDR2 sequences are SGHRS and YFSETQ. The CDR3 length is 14 residues. CDR3 sequence reads: CASSFRSGGSGYTF. CDR3 nucleotide sequence: TGCGCCAGCAGCTTTAGATCAGGGGGATCGGGCTACACCTTC.

The chain carries TRBV30 and TRBJ1-1; D is undetermined. Trimming removed 2 bases from V and 10 bases from J, with 17 bases in between. The CDR3 length is 13 residues. Germline lookup yields CDR1 GTSNPN and CDR2 SVGIG (reference sequence). For the CDR3, the DNA is TGTGCCTGGAGTCGGCCTCAGCCGCCGGGAGCTTTCTTT. This codes for CAWSRPQPPGAFF.

The chain employs TRBV20-1 and TRBJ1-2; 7 nucleotides line up with TRBD1. The ends lost 3 bases at V and 4 bases at J; junction bases unmatched: 11. From germline, CDR1 is DFQATT and CDR2 SNEGSKA (reference sequence). CDR3 size: 15 residues. CDR3 DNA sequence: TGCAGTGCTAGTGATCCGACAGGGCGCGGCTATGGCTACACCTTC. It specifies CSASDPTGRGYGYTF.

The chain employs TRBV27 and TRBJ1-2; no firm D call. CDR3 length: 14 residues. In germline, CDR1 is MNHEY, CDR2 SMNVEV (reference sequence). V gave up 5 bases and J gave up 4 bases, with 14 bases separating them. CDR3 loop: CASSKGREPYGYTF. The DNA of the CDR3 is TGTGCCAGCAGTAAGGGAAGGGAACCCTATGGCTACACCTTC.

The J gene is TRBJ2-6, the V gene TRBV28; unclear D gene. The CDR3 is 14 residues long. V gave up 8 bases and J gave up 0 bases, with 8 bases separating them. Looked up from germline, CDR1 is MDHEN and CDR2 is SYDVKM. The CDR3 is CASHQSSGANVLTF. CDR3 nucleotide sequence: TGTGCCAGCCATCAGAGCTCTGGGGCCAACGTCCTGACTTTC. The full variable domain, completed using reference TRBV28 and TRBJ2-6, is DVKVTQSSRYLVKRTGEKVFLECVQDMDHENMFWYRQDPGLGLRLIYFSYDVKMKEKGDIPEGYSVSREKKERFSLILESASTNQTSMYLCASHQSSGANVLTFGAGSRLTVL.

This CDR3 is CSVDLPGVAPGANVLTF. The CDR3 nucleotides are TGCAGCGTTGACCTCCCCGGGGTCGCGCCTGGGGCCAACGTCCTGACTTTC. This rearrangement joins TRBV29-1 to TRBJ2-6, with D tentatively TRBD2 (5 bases). The CDR3 sequence is 17 residues long. Trimming left V 3 bases short and J 2 bases short, with 17 bases between. The V gene's germline CDR1 is SQVTM and CDR2 ANQGSEA.

The chain links TRBV6-5 to TRBJ2-7, with D unresolved. V lost 4 bases to trimming and J lost 4 bases, with 5 bases between them. The CDR3 spans 11 residues. Germline loops: CDR1 MNHEY, CDR2 SVGAGI. The CDR3 DNA is TGTGCCAGCAGTTCCCTGTACGAGCAGTACTTC. Translation gives CASSSLYEQYF.

This clone was observed a single time. The chain joins TRBV2 to TRBJ1-1; maybe TRBD1 (5 bases). CDR1 and CDR2 from the germline V gene are SNHLY and FYNNEI. V lost 2 bases and J lost 1, with 14 bases in between. The CDR3 contains 16 residues. CDR3 amino acids: CASSEMGTIRNTEAFF. The CDR3 bases are TGTGCCAGCAGTGAAATGGGGACGATTCGGAACACTGAAGCTTTCTTT.

The chain employs TRBV29-1 and TRBJ2-1; 7 nucleotides align to TRBD2. The CDR3 has 16 amino acids. The germline gives CDR1 SQVTM, CDR2 ANQGSEA. Unmatched junction bases numbered 12, after V lost 7 bases and J lost 0 bases. The CDR3 bases are TGCAGCGGAAGTGGGTCTAGCGGACGCTCCTACAATGAGCAGTTCTTC. Residues: CSGSGSSGRSYNEQFF.